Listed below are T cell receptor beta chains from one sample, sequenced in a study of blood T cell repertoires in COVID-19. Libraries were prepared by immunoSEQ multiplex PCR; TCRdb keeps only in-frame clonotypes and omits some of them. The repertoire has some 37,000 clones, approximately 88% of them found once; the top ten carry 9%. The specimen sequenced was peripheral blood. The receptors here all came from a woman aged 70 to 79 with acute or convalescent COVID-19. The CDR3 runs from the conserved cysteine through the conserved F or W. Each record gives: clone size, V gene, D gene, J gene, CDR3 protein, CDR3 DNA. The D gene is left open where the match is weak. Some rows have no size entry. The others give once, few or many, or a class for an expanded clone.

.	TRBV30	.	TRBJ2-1	CAWSVRPDGYNEQFF	TGTGCCTGGAGTGTACGACCCGACGGGTACAATGAGCAGTTCTTC
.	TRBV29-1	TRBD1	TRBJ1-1	CSVSQGANWNTEAFF	TGCAGCGTTTCCCAGGGGGCGAACTGGAACACTGAAGCTTTCTTT
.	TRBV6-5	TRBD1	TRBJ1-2	CASSYSGTGHPGYTF	TGTGCCAGCAGTTACTCCGGGACAGGCCACCCTGGCTACACCTTC
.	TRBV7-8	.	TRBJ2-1	CASGRGAGEQFF	TGTGCCAGCGGGAGGGGGGCCGGAGAGCAGTTCTTC
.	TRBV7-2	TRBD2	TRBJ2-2	CASSPPTSGGLGGELFF	TGTGCCAGCAGCCCCCCCACTAGCGGGGGGCTGGGCGGGGAGCTGTTTTTT
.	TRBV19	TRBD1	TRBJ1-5	CASKRDRGNQPQHF	TGTGCCAGTAAACGGGACAGAGGTAATCAGCCCCAGCATTTT
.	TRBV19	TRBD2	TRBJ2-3	CASSVLAGGPRSTDTQYF	TGTGCCAGTAGTGTACTAGCGGGGGGGCCCAGGTCGACAGATACGCAGTATTTT
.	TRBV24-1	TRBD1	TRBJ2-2	CATGTGPGELFF	TGTGCCACCGGGACAGGGCCCGGGGAGCTGTTTTTT
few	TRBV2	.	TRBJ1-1	CASSEGAPNTEAFF	TGTGCCAGCAGTGAAGGGGCACCGAACACTGAAGCTTTCTTT
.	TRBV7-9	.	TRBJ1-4	CASSRISDGREKLFF	TGTGCCAGCAGCCGCATCTCGGACGGGAGGGAAAAACTGTTTTTT
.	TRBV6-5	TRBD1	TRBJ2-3	CASSAPGQRTDTQYF	TGTGCCAGCTCTGCGCCGGGACAGCGCACAGATACGCAGTATTTT
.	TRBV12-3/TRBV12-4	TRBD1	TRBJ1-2	CASNQDRGNGYTF	TGTGCCAGCAACCAGGACAGGGGGAACGGCTACACCTTC
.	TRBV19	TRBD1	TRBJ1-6	CASSRTGVGSPLHF	TGTGCCAGTAGCAGAACAGGGGTGGGTTCACCCCTCCACTTT
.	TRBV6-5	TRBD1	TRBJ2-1	CASKQTGYNEQFF	TGTGCCAGCAAACAGACAGGGTACAATGAGCAGTTCTTC
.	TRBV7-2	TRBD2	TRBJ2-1	CASSLSGVNNEQFF	TGTGCCAGCAGCTTAAGCGGGGTCAACAATGAGCAGTTCTTC
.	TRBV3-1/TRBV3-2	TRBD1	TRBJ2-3	CASSQGGQGGLLGTQYF	TGTGCCAGCAGCCAAGGGGGACAGGGGGGGCTTTTGGGTACGCAGTATTTT
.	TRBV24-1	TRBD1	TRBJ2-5	CATSDPGGWETQYF	TGTGCCACCAGTGACCCAGGGGGCTGGGAGACCCAGTACTTC
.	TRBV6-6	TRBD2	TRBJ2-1	CASRPLAGEYNEQFF	TGTGCCAGCAGGCCTCTTGCGGGGGAATACAATGAGCAGTTCTTC
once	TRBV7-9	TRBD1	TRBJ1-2	CASSSTGSSGYTF	TGTGCCAGCAGCTCGACAGGGTCGAGTGGCTACACCTTC
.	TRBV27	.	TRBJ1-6	CASSLESYNSPLHF	TGTGCCAGCAGTTTGGAGAGCTATAATTCACCCCTCCACTTT
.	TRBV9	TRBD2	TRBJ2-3	CASSPGASGGGTDTQYF	TGTGCCAGCAGCCCCGGTGCTAGCGGGGGAGGCACAGATACGCAGTATTTT
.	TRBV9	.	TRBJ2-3	CASSQGAGARSTDTQYF	TGTGCCAGCAGCCAGGGGGCGGGAGCTAGATCCACAGATACGCAGTATTTT
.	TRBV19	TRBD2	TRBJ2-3	CASSIEGPGSGGAADTQYF	TGTGCCAGTAGTATTGAGGGTCCGGGTAGCGGGGGGGCAGCGGATACGCAGTATTTT
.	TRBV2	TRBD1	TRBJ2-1	CASSEWGQGGNEQFF	TGTGCCAGCAGTGAATGGGGACAGGGAGGGAATGAGCAGTTCTTC
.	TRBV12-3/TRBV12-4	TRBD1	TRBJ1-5	CASSRQGNQPQHF	TGTGCCAGCAGCCGACAGGGGAACCAGCCCCAGCATTTT
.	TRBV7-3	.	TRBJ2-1	CASSLYVTRETEPLYNEQFF	TGTGCCAGCAGCTTATACGTAACTAGGGAGACTGAGCCTCTGTACAATGAGCAGTTCTTC
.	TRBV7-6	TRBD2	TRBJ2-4	CASSLEASGSRNIQYF	TGTGCCAGCAGCTTAGAAGCTAGCGGGAGCAGGAACATTCAGTACTTC
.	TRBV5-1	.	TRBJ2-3	CATRLVPSTDTQYF	TGCGCCACCCGACTCGTACCTAGCACAGATACGCAGTATTTT